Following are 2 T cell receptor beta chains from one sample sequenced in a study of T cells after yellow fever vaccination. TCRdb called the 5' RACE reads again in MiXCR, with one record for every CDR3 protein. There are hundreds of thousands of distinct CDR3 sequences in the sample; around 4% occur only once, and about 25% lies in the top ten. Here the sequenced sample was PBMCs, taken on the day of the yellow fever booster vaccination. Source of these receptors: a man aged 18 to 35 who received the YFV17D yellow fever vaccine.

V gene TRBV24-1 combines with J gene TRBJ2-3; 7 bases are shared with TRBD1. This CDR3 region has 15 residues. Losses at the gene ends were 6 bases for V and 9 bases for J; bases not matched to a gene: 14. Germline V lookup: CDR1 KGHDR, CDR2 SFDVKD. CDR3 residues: CATSPTGTDTLTQYF. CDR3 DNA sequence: TGTGCCACCAGTCCCACGGGGACAGATACCCTAACGCAGTATTTT.

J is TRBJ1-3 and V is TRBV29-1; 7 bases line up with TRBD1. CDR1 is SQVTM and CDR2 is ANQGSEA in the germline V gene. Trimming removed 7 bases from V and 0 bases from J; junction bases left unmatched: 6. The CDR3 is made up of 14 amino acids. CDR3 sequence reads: CSGTTGPSGNTIYF. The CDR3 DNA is TGCAGCGGCACGACAGGGCCCTCTGGAAACACCATATATTTT.